The source of this T cell receptor (beta chain) is a study of STAT5B mutations in CD4+ large granular lymphocyte leukemia. The study, taken as a whole, reports: Top patient clones used TRBV06 genes more often: 8/27 versus 2/35 in controls.

Germline lookup yields CDR1 SNHLY and CDR2 FYNNEI. The CDR3 sequence is 14 residues long. Trimming shortened V by 6 bases and J by 2 bases, and 11 bases separated the two germline ends. Repertoires were generated with immunoSEQ multiplex PCR, while TCRdb's copy carries only in-frame clones and drops some. There are around 32,000 clones in the sample; about 81% occur only once, and roughly 2.5% lies in the top ten. Worth noting for this clone: Antigen specificity is unknown.

What was sequenced was CD4+ T cells from blood buffy coats. V gene TRBV2 combines with J gene TRBJ2-1, with D possibly matching TRBD2 (6 bases). This receptor was identified in a human donor in good health. CDR3 loop: CASSGGRTYNEQFF. The CDR3 nucleotides are TGTGCCAGCAGCGGAGGGCGGACCTACAATGAGCAGTTCTTC.